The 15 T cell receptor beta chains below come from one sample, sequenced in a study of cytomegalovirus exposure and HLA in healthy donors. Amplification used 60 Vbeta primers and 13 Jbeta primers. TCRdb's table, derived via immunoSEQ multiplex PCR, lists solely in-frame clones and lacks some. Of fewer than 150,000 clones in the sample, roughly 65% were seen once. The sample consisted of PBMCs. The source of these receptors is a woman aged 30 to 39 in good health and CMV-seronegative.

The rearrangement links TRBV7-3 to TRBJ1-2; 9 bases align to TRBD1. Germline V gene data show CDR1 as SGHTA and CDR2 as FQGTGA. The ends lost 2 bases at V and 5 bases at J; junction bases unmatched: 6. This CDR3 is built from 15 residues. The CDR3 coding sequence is TGTGCCAGCAGCTTAGCCGGGACAGGGAATTATGGCTACACCTTC. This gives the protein CASSLAGTGNYGYTF. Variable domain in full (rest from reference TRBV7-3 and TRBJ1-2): GAGVSQTPSNKVTEKGKYVELRCDPISGHTALYWYRQSLGQGPEFLIYFQGTGAADDSGLPNDRFFAVRPEGSVSTLKIQRTERGDSAVYLCASSLAGTGNYGYTFGSGTRLTVV.

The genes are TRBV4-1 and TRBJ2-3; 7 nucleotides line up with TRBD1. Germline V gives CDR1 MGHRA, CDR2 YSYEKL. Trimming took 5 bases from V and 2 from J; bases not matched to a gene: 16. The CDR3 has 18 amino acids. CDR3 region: CASSGITLVGQPTDTQYF. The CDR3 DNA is TGCGCCAGCAGCGGCATAACCCTCGTGGGACAGCCCACAGATACGCAGTATTTT.

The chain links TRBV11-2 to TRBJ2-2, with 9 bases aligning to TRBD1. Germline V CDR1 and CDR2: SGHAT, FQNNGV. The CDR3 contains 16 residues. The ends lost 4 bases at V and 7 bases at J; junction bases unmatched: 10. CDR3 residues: CASSSTDRGFFGELFF. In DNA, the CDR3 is TGTGCCAGCAGCTCGACCGACAGGGGGTTCTTCGGGGAGCTGTTTTTT.

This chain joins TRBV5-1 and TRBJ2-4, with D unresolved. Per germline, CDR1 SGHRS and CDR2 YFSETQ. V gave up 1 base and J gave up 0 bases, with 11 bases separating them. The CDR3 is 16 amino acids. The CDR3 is CASSLTSTLAKNIQYF. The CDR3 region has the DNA TGCGCCAGCAGCTTGACGAGTACTTTAGCCAAAAACATTCAGTACTTC.

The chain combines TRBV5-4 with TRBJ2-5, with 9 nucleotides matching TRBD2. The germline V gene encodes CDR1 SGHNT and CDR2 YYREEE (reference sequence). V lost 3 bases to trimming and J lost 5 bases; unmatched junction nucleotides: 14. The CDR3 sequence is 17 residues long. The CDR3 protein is CASSYEAGGPWGETQYF. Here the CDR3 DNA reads TGTGCCAGCAGCTATGAGGCGGGGGGGCCCTGGGGGGAGACCCAGTACTTC.

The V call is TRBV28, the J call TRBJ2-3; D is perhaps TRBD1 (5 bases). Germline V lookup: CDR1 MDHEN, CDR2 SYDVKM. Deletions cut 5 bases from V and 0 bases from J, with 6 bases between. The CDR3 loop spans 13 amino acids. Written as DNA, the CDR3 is TGTGCCAGCAGTCCAGGGAGCACAGATACGCAGTATTTT. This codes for CASSPGSTDTQYF.

The CDR3 bases are TGTGCCAGCAGCCCGACAGGGGTTGGAGAGACCCAGTACTTC. Its protein product is CASSPTGVGETQYF. V usage is TRBV5-4 and J usage is TRBJ2-5; 8 bases line up with TRBD1. Trimming at V came to 4 bases and at J to 4 bases, leaving 6 bases not matched to a gene. Germline V gene lookup returns CDR1 SGHNT and CDR2 YYREEE (reference sequence). The CDR3 has 14 amino acids.

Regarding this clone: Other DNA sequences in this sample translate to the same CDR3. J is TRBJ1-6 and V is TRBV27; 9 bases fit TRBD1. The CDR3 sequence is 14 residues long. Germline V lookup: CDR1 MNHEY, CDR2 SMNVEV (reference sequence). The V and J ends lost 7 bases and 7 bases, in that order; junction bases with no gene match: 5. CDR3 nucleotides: TGTGCCAGCACCCCGGACAGGGGAAATTCACCCCTCCACTTT. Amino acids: CASTPDRGNSPLHF.

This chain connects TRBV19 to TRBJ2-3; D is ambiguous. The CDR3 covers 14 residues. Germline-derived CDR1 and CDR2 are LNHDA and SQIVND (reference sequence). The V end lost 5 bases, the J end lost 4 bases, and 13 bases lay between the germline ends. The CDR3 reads CASSSYTVPDTQYF. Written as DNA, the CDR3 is TGTGCCAGTAGTTCGTACACCGTCCCAGATACGCAGTATTTT.

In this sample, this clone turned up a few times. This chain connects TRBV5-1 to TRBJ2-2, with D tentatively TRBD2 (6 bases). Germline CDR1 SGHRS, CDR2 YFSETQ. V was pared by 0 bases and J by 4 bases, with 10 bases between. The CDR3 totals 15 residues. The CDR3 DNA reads TGCGCCAGCAGCTTGGTAGCGGTCCTCACCGGGGAGCTGTTTTTT. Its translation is CASSLVAVLTGELFF.

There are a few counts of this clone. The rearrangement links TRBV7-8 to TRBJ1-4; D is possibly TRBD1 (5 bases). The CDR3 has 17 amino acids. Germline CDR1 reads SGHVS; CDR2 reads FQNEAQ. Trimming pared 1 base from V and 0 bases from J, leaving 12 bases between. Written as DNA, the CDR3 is TGTGCCAGCAGCTTAGTATCAGGGTTCTCAACTAATGAAAAACTGTTTTTT. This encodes CASSLVSGFSTNEKLFF.

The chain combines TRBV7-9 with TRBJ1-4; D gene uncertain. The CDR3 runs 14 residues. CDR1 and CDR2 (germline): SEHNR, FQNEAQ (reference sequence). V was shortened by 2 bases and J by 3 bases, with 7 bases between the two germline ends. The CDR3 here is CASSLQSSNEKLFF. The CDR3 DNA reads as TGTGCCAGCAGCTTACAGTCCTCTAATGAAAAACTGTTTTTT.

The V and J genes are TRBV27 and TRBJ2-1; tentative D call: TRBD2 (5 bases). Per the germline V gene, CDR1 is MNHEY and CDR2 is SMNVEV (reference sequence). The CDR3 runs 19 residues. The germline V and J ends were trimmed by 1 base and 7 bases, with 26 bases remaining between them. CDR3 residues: CASSLFTFKLGGPPNEQFF. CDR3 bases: TGTGCCAGCAGTTTATTTACCTTCAAACTAGGAGGTCCGCCGAATGAGCAGTTCTTC.

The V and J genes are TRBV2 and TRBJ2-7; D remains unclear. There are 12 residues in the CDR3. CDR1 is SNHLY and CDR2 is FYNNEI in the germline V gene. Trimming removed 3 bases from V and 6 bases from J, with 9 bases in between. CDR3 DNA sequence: TGTGCCAGCAGTGATACAGCAGGCGAGCAGTACTTC. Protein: CASSDTAGEQYF. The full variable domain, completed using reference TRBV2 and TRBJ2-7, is EPEVTQTPSHQVTQMGQEVILRCVPISNHLYFYWYRQILGQKVEFLVSFYNNEISEKSEIFDDQFSVERPDGSNFTLKIRSTKLEDSAMYFCASSDTAGEQYFGPGTRLTVT.

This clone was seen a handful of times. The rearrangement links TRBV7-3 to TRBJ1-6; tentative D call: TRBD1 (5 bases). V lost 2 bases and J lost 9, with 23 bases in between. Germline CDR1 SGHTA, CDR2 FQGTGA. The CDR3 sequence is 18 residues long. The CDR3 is CASSLLPRVGSAFSPLHF. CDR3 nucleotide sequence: TGTGCCAGCAGCTTATTACCCAGGGTCGGTTCTGCGTTTTCACCCCTCCACTTT.